This TCR beta chain was identified during a study of blood T cell repertoires in COVID-19. For the study at large: The United States, Italy and Spain supplied acute and convalescent COVID-19 samples. Sample material is recorded as cDNA or gDNA derived from T cells, B-cell-depleted T cells, or PBMCs.

The CDR3 loop spans 14 amino acids. Trimming pared 0 bases from V and 4 bases from J, leaving 8 bases between. Germline CDR1 is SGHKS and CDR2 is YYEKEE (reference sequence). Authors' data handling: From reference gene primer amplification, estimates of nucleated cell counts were derived. Assay used: immunoSEQ multiplex PCR; TCRdb lists only in-frame clones, some missing. From that table come the V and J calls and clone size; the DNA was used to work out D and trimming. The sample has 25,000 to 30,000 clones, under 90% seen once. Sequences were obtained from peripheral blood. This TCR was recovered from a woman older than 75 with acute or convalescent COVID-19. V gene TRBV5-5 combines with J gene TRBJ2-1, with a weak D call TRBD1 (5 bases). DNA for the CDR3: TGTGCCAGCAGCTTGGGACAGACTTACAATGAGCAGTTCTTC. Its protein is CASSLGQTYNEQFF.